This T cell receptor (beta chain) emerged from a study of OX40 agonist ivuxolimab in advanced cancers. Autoimmune disease history or systemic immunosuppression excluded patients. With baseline, cycle 4 day 1, and cycle 7 day 1 as timepoints, blood was sampled. Only in-frame clones appear in the TCRdb table, and some are missing; sequencing was by immunoSEQ multiplex PCR. The sample lists around 79,000 clones, around nine tenths occurring once. This clone occurred once. Its antigen is unknown. From germline, CDR1 is LNHDA and CDR2 SQIVND (reference sequence). V dropped 5 bases and J dropped 6 bases, with 8 bases sitting between them. This CDR3 has 11 residues. Study-wide findings and caveats: CD8+ T cells were the subset that, on average, had more expanded clones than CD4+. Specificity for antigen went undetermined in the expanded peripheral T cells.

This TCR was sampled from an adult with an advanced solid tumor such as melanoma, head and neck, liver or kidney cancer. V usage is TRBV19 and J usage is TRBJ2-7; possibly TRBD1 for D (6 bases). The sample was CD4+ or CD8+ T cells sorted from blood, taken in a trial of the OX40 agonist ivuxolimab. CDR3 sequence reads: CASSFRGEQYF. CDR3 DNA sequence: TGTGCCAGTAGTTTCAGGGGCGAGCAGTACTTC.